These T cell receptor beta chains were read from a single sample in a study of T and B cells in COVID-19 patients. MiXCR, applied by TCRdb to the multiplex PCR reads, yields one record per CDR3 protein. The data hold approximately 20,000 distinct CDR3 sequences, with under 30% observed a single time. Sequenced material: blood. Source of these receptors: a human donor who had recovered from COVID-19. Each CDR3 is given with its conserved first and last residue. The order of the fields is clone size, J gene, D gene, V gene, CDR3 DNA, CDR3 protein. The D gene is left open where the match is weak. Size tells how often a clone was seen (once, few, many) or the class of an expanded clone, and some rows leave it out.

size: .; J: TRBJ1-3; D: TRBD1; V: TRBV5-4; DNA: TGTGCCAGCAGCTTGCAGGGGGCGGTTGGAAACACCATATATTTT; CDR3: CASSLQGAVGNTIYF
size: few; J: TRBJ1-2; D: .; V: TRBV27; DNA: TGTGCCAGCAGTTTACGGTGGGGACACCAACCAGTTTATGGCTACACCTTC; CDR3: CASSLRWGHQPVYGYTF
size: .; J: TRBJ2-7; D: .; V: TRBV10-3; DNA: TGTGCCATCGGACTGCCAGGGACACGGGAGCAGTACTTC; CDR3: CAIGLPGTREQYF
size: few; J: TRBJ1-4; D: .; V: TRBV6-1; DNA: TGTGCCAGCAGTGAAGCTAGGACAGCGGGCTATGAAAAACTGTTTTTT; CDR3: CASSEARTAGYEKLFF
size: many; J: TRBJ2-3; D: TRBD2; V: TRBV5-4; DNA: TGTGCCAGCAGCCGAACTAGCGCAGATACGCAGTATTTT; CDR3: CASSRTSADTQYF
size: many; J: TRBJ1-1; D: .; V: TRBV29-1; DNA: TGCAGCGTTCGACTCAGGTTGAACACTGAAGCTTTCTTT; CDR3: CSVRLRLNTEAFF
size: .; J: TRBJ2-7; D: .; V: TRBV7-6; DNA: TGTGCCAGCAGCTTAGAGAACAGAGTCTACGAGCAGTACTTC; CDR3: CASSLENRVYEQYF
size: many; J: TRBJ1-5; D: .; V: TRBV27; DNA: TGTGCCAGCAGTCGGAACAGGGAAGGCAATCAGCCCCAGCATTTT; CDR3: CASSRNREGNQPQHF
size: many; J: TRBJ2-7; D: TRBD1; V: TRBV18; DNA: TGTGCCAGCGGTACAGGGGTGGGAGAGCAGTACTTC; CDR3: CASGTGVGEQYF
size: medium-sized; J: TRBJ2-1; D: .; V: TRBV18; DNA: TGTGCCAGCTCACCACTAAGGGACAATGAGCAGTTCTTC; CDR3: CASSPLRDNEQFF
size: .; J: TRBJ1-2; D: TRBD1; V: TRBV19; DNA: TGTGCCAGTAGTCCTAGCTTCACAGGGGGCGAGTATGGCTACACCTTC; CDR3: CASSPSFTGGEYGYTF
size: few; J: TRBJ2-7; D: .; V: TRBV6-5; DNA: TGTGCCAGCAAGGAATTGGGCGGGGAGCAGTACTTC; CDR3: CASKELGGEQYF
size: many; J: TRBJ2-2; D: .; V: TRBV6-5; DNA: TGTGCCAGCACCCTAACCCCAGCAGAGACCGGGGAGCTGTTTTTT; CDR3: CASTLTPAETGELFF
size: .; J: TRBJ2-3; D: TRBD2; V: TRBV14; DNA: TGTGCCAGCAAAGGGACTAGCGGGTTCGATACGCAGTATTTT; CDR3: CASKGTSGFDTQYF
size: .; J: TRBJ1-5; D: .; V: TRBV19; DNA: TGTGCCAGTAGTCCAGGGGACAATCAGCCCCAGCATTTT; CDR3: CASSPGDNQPQHF
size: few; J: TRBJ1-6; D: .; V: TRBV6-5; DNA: TGTGCCACCACCCTCTCCTCAGGGATGGGTTCACCCCTCCACTTT; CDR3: CATTLSSGMGSPLHF
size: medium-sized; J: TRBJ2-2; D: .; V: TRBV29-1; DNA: TGCAGCGCAATGGACCCAAACACCGGGGAGCTGTTTTTT; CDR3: CSAMDPNTGELFF
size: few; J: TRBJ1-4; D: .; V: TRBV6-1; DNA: TGTGCCAGCAGTGAAGGTCGGCAGGGCTATGAAAAACTGTTTTTT; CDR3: CASSEGRQGYEKLFF
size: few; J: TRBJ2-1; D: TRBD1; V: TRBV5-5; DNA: TGTGCCAGCAGCTCCGAACCGGGACAGAACATCAATGAGCAGTTCTTC; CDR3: CASSSEPGQNINEQFF
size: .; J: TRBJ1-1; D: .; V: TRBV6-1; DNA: TGTGCCAGCGGACGGTCGATGATGAACTCTGAAGCTTTCTTT; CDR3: CASGRSMMNSEAFF
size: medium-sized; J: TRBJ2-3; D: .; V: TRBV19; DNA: TGTGCCAGTAATGATGACAGCTACACAGATACGCAGTATTTT; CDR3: CASNDDSYTDTQYF
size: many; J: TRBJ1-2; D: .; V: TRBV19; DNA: TGTGCCAGTAGTGCATGGGACTATGGCTACACCTTC; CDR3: CASSAWDYGYTF
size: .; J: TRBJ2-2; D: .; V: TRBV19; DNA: TGTGCCAGTAGACCCCGCCTGACTAGGGACACCGGGGAGCTGTTTTTT; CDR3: CASRPRLTRDTGELFF
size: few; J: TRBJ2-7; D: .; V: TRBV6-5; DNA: TGTGCCAGCAGTTACTCGGGTACCGCCACCTACGAGCAGTACTTC; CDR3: CASSYSGTATYEQYF
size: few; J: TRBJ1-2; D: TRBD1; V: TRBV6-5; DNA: TGTGCCAGCAGTTCAGGGGGCGCAGGTGGCTACACCTTC; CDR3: CASSSGGAGGYTF
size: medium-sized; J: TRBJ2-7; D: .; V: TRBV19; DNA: TGTGCCAGTAGTATTTCGTTGACGGCTTACGAGCAGTACTTC; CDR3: CASSISLTAYEQYF
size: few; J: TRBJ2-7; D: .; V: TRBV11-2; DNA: TGTGCCAGCAGCCCCGCGGGCGGGTGGGGCGAGCAGTACTTC; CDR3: CASSPAGGWGEQYF
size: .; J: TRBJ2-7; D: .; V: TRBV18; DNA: TGTGCCAGCTCACCAAGGAGGACCCAAGCCTACGAGCAGTACTTC; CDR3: CASSPRRTQAYEQYF
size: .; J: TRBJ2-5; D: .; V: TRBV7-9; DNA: TGTGCCAGCAGCTTAGTCGCAGGCGATCCAACTGGGACCCAGTACTTC; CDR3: CASSLVAGDPTGTQYF
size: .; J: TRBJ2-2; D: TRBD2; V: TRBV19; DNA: TGTGCCAGTAGTCCGCCGGGACTAGCGGGCGGGAACACCGGGGAGCTGTTTTTT; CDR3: CASSPPGLAGGNTGELFF
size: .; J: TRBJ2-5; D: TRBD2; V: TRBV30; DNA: TGTGCCTGGAGGGGAGCGGGAGCGTCTATGGCCCAGTACTTC; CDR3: CAWRGAGASMAQYF
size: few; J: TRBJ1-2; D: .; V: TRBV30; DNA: TGTGCCTGGAGCGGGACACCCTATGGCTACACCTTC; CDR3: CAWSGTPYGYTF
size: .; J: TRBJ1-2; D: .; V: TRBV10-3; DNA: TGTGCCAGCAGAGAAACAGGGCTCTATGGCTACACCTTC; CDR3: CASRETGLYGYTF
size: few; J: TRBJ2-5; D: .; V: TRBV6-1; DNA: TGTGCCAGCAACAGCCAAGAGACCCAGTACTTC; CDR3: CASNSQETQYF
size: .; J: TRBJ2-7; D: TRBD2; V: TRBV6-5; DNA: TGTGCCAGCAGTTACTCAAGTCTAACGGGAGGCCACGAGCAGTACTTC; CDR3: CASSYSSLTGGHEQYF
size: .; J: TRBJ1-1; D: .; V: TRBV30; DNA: TGTGCCTGGAAGATCGGGACAAAGAACACTGAAGCTTTCTTT; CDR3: CAWKIGTKNTEAFF
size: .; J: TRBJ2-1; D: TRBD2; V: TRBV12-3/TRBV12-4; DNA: TGTGCCAGCAGTTTAAGACTAGCGGGAGACAAAGGTAATGAGCAGTTCTTC; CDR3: CASSLRLAGDKGNEQFF
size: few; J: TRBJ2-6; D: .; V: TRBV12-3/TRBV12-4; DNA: TGTGCCAGCACCTATGGTTCAAACTCTGGGGCCAACGTCCTGACTTTC; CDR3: CASTYGSNSGANVLTF
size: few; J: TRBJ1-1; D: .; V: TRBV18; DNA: TGTGCCAGCTCACCAAAAGGAAACACTGAAGCTTTCTTT; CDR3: CASSPKGNTEAFF
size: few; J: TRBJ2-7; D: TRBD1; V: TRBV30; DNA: TGTGCCTGGAGTCCCGGGACAGGGATCGACGAGCAGTACTTC; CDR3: CAWSPGTGIDEQYF
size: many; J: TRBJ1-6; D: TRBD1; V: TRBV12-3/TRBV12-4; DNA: TGTGCCAGCAGTGAACGGACAGGAGGTACCCTCCACTTT; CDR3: CASSERTGGTLHF
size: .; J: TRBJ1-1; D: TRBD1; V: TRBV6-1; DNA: TGTGCCAGCAGTGAAAGACAGGGCCCTGAAGCTTTCTTT; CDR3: CASSERQGPEAFF